The next 20 T cell receptor beta chains were all read from a single sample in a study of shared clonotypes between healthy human individuals. Sequenced by immunoSEQ multiplex PCR; TCRdb stores in-frame clones only, minus some. The table lists about 2,500,000 clones, 85% to 95% of them singletons, with about 0.13% in the top ten. The material sequenced was naive CD4+ T cells sorted from blood. The subset here: CD45RA+ positively selected. The receptors were gathered from a young man in good health.

The V gene is TRBV10-3, the J gene TRBJ2-5, with 12 bases fitting TRBD1. The germline V gene encodes CDR1 ENHRY and CDR2 SYGVKD. V was clipped by 9 bases and J by 5 bases; unmatched bases: 16. The CDR3 has 17 amino acids. In nucleotides, the CDR3 is TGTGCCATAGCCGGGACAGGGGGCGCCGATTCGAAGGAGACCCAGTACTTC. It translates to CAIAGTGGADSKETQYF.

This CDR3 is CASNPSKGVGPEAFF. The CDR3 DNA sequence: TGCGCCAGCAACCCTTCGAAGGGGGTGGGGCCTGAAGCTTTCTTT. V is TRBV10-1 and J is TRBJ1-1; perhaps TRBD1 as D (6 bases). The CDR3 consists of 15 residues. V was cut by 7 bases and J by 6 bases, with 21 bases left in between. CDR1 WNHNN and CDR2 SYGVQD come from the germline V gene (reference sequence).

The genes are TRBV6-5 and TRBJ2-7, with 9 bases fitting TRBD1. The J segment lost 2 bases and the V segment lost 8 bases, leaving 1 base of the junction unmatched. The germline gives CDR1 MNHEY, CDR2 SVGAGI. The CDR3 runs 12 residues. The DNA of the CDR3 is TGTGCCAGCGGGACAGGGACCTACGAGCAGTACTTC. Encoded protein: CASGTGTYEQYF.

This sequence joins TRBV7-8 and TRBJ1-1; D is perhaps TRBD1 (5 bases). Germline V gene data show CDR1 as SGHVS and CDR2 as FQNEAQ. The V gene lost 2 bases and the J gene lost 10 bases, with 17 bases spanning the gap. The length of the CDR3 is 14 residues. CDR3 coding DNA: TGTGCCAGCAGCTTAATCGGGCACCAGGGAGGAGCTTTCTTT. Amino acid sequence: CASSLIGHQGGAFF.

Only one count was recorded for this clone. This chain joins TRBV27 and TRBJ1-3; 9 nucleotides match TRBD1. This CDR3 comprises 15 residues. V gave up 4 bases and J gave up 2 bases; unmatched junction bases: 3. CDR1 and CDR2 from the germline V gene are MNHEY and SMNVEV (reference sequence). In nucleotides, the CDR3 is TGTGCCAGCAGTTCCACAGGGGGCCCTGGAAACACCATATATTTT. It yields the protein CASSSTGGPGNTIYF.

The CDR3 nucleotides read TGTGCCAGCTCACCATCGGGCAGGGGTAATGAAAAACTGTTTTTT. This encodes CASSPSGRGNEKLFF. The V gene is TRBV18, the J gene TRBJ1-4; TRBD1 might be the D (6 bases). In germline, CDR1 is KGHSH, CDR2 LQKENI. The V and J ends lost 2 bases and 4 bases respectively, with 11 bases between them. The CDR3 extends over 15 amino acids.

The genes are TRBV5-1 and TRBJ2-1; TRBD1 might be the D (6 bases). Germline CDR1 is SGHRS and CDR2 is YFSETQ. The V gene lost 1 base and the J gene lost 6 bases, with 14 bases spanning the gap. This CDR3 contains 15 residues. The DNA of the CDR3 is TGCGCCAGCAGCTTGTGGCAGGGGAAGGGCAATGAGCAGTTCTTC. It translates to CASSLWQGKGNEQFF.

This chain links TRBV27 with TRBJ2-3; possibly TRBD1 or TRBD2 for D (6 bases each). Germline CDR1 is MNHEY and CDR2 is SMNVEV (reference sequence). The V gene lost 7 bases and the J gene lost 2 bases, with 16 bases spanning the gap. This CDR3 has 15 amino acids. The CDR3: CASMPRGRNTDTQYF. The DNA for the CDR3 is TGTGCCAGCATGCCCCGGGGGCGGAACACAGATACGCAGTATTTT.

J is TRBJ2-2 and V is TRBV5-4, with TRBD2 identical over 14 bases. The CDR3 loop spans 18 amino acids. Germline CDR1 reads SGHNT; CDR2 reads YYREEE (reference sequence). With V trimmed by 5 bases and J by 5 bases, 11 bases remained unmatched. This chain's CDR3 is CASSFGTSGSGETGELFF. Written as DNA, the CDR3 is TGTGCCAGCAGTTTCGGGACTAGCGGGAGCGGAGAAACCGGGGAGCTGTTTTTT.

The chain is built from TRBV27 and TRBJ2-5; 8 nucleotides align to TRBD1. The V segment lost 6 bases and the J segment 5 bases; nucleotides outside the gene matches: 11. This CDR3 contains 15 residues. Per germline, CDR1 MNHEY and CDR2 SMNVEV (reference sequence). CDR3 region: CASRRVQGARETQYF. Written as DNA, the CDR3 is TGTGCCAGCAGGCGAGTCCAGGGGGCTCGGGAGACCCAGTACTTC.

The gene calls are TRBV19 and TRBJ1-2; 7 nucleotides match TRBD1. The junction had 16 bases not matched to a gene; V was cut back by 3 bases and J by 3 bases. This CDR3 has 18 residues. Germline CDR1 LNHDA, CDR2 SQIVND (reference sequence). The CDR3 reads CASSMRPPDRVGDYGYTF. In DNA form, the CDR3 reads TGTGCCAGTAGTATGAGACCCCCTGACAGGGTTGGTGACTATGGCTACACCTTC.

The rearrangement links TRBV14 to TRBJ1-2; 7 bases align to TRBD1. The germline V gene has CDR1 SGHDN and CDR2 FVKESK. The CDR3 runs to 14 residues. V gave up 4 bases and J gave up 5 bases; unmatched junction bases: 7. In nucleotides, the CDR3 is TGTGCCAGCAGCCCTTCCGGGACAGCGTATGGCTACACCTTC. Encoded protein: CASSPSGTAYGYTF. The variable domain in full, completed from reference TRBV14 and TRBJ1-2, reads EAGVTQFPSHSVIEKGQTVTLRCDPISGHDNLYWYRRVMGKEIKFLLHFVKESKQDESGMPNNRFLAERTGGTYSTLKVQPAELEDSGVYFCASSPSGTAYGYTFGSGTRLTVV.

Here the CDR3 DNA reads TGTGCCAGCAGCTCAGGGCGAGGACAGGGAAGGGCCAACGTCCTGACTTTC. It codes for CASSSGRGQGRANVLTF. The chain combines TRBV9 with TRBJ2-6; TRBD1 agrees at 8 bases. Germline CDR1 is SGDLS and CDR2 is YYNGEE. V shed 4 bases and J 5 bases; nucleotides not matched to a gene: 11. CDR3 length equals 17 residues. The whole variable domain, filled in from reference TRBV9 and TRBJ2-6, reads DSGVTQTPKHLITATGQRVTLRCSPRSGDLSVYWYQQSLDQGLQFLIQYYNGEERAKGNILERFSAQQFPDLHSELNLSSLELGDSALYFCASSSGRGQGRANVLTFGAGSRLTVL.

The chain employs TRBV6-1 and TRBJ2-3; a possible D gene is TRBD1 (5 bases). The V gene's germline CDR1 is MNHNS and CDR2 SASEGT. V lost 2 bases and J 2 bases, leaving 11 bases between the germline ends. CDR3 size: 15 residues. CDR3: CASSEQGGTTDTQYF. The CDR3 DNA is TGTGCCAGCAGTGAACAGGGCGGAACCACAGATACGCAGTATTTT.

The table lists this clone with a count of one. The rearrangement uses TRBV6-6 and TRBJ2-7; 9 nucleotides agree with TRBD1. The germline CDR1 and CDR2 sequences are MNHNY and SVGAGI (reference sequence). V trimming: 6 bases; J trimming: 0 bases; junction bases outside the gene matches: 6. The CDR3 spans 15 residues. The CDR3, as DNA: TGTGCCAGCAGACCGGGACAGGGCCGCTCCTACGAGCAGTACTTC. Residues: CASRPGQGRSYEQYF.

As concerns this clone: This CDR3 is also generated by other DNA sequences in the sample. The chain joins TRBV7-9 to TRBJ2-7; tentative D call: TRBD2 (6 bases). This CDR3 spans 14 amino acids. CDR1 is SEHNR and CDR2 is FQNEAQ in the germline V gene (reference sequence). V was cut by 1 base and J by 4 bases, with 11 bases left in between. The CDR3, as DNA: TGTGCCAGCAGCTTAGGGGGACTGCTGTACGAGCAGTACTTC. Translation: CASSLGGLLYEQYF.

The V and J genes are TRBV5-1 and TRBJ2-3, with D perhaps matching TRBD1 (6 bases). Trimming cost V 4 bases and J 8 bases, with 17 bases left between them. CDR3 size: 14 residues. Germline loops: CDR1 SGHRS, CDR2 YFSETQ. The CDR3 nucleotides are TGCGCCAGCAGCATGACCCTGGACAGTGGTACGCAGTATTTT. Translating it yields CASSMTLDSGTQYF.

The CDR3 loop is CASRDRATYEQYF. CDR3 nucleotide sequence: TGTGCCAGCAGGGACAGGGCTACCTACGAGCAGTACTTC. The rearrangement uses TRBV5-5 and TRBJ2-7, with TRBD1 identical over 8 bases. CDR1 is SGHKS and CDR2 is YYEKEE in the germline V gene (reference sequence). The CDR3 is 13 amino acids. V trimming: 5 bases; J trimming: 2 bases; junction bases outside the gene matches: 3.

On this clone itself: This sample includes further DNA sequences coding for the same CDR3. The genes are TRBV15 and TRBJ2-3, with 9 bases matching TRBD2. The CDR3 has 16 amino acids. Losses at the gene ends were 1 base for V and 2 bases for J; bases not matched to a gene: 4. CDR1 is LNHNV, CDR2 YYDKDF, per germline (reference sequence). CDR3 protein: CATSRGTSGYTDTQYF. The CDR3 DNA reads TGTGCCACCAGCAGAGGAACTAGCGGGTACACAGATACGCAGTATTTT.

V is TRBV9 and J is TRBJ1-2; D uncertain. The CDR3 has 15 residues. Deletions cut 4 bases from V and 4 bases from J, with 17 bases between. The germline V gene has CDR1 SGDLS and CDR2 YYNGEE. CDR3 sequence: CASSSPVSGIYGYTF. The CDR3 nucleotides are TGTGCCAGCAGCTCCCCCGTCTCAGGCATCTATGGCTACACCTTC.